This T cell receptor beta chain is drawn from a study of CD8+CD57+ T cells in acquired aplastic anemia listed by TCRdb under 2018. Background on the whole study: A mean of about 3.2 ug of DNA, ranging from about 0.19 to 27.4 ug, was extracted from sorted CD4+ and CD8+ cells. A CD8+CD57+ expansion meant a frequency higher than the mean frequency seen in healthy subjects.

What the authors observed across the whole study: Around 27 CD8+ CDR3 sequences were shared between patients and controls but appeared highly expressed in patients and within their immunodominant clones. Patients and healthy controls showed no significant difference in CD8+ Simpson's diversity (P=0.060).

Genomic DNA was used as template for profiling of TCR beta VDJ combinations and CDR3 sequences. An Illumina HiSeq 2000 was the platform used for TCR repertoire sequencing. The original pipeline was this. TRBV/TRBJ rearrangement plots, CDR3 size and DJ length profiles, and Simpson's diversity index were used to assess repertoires. The most abundant DNA sequence in the deep sequencing data was defined as the immunodominant clone. CDR3 amino acid sequences were checked for sharing between subjects and were compared against published repertoires and the VDJdb database. The public reads were quality trimmed at Q25 with fastp and then assembled into clones with MiXCR by TCRdb, keeping productive beta chains. Identical CDR3 protein sequences are pooled into one entry, listed with their most common genes and DNA. The V and J calls were not made by the authors but by TCRdb's processing. The sample data list about 250,000 distinct CDR3 sequences, and approximately 45% of these were observed just once. Of the sample, over 7.5% is held by the ten largest clones.

For this clonotype: Its antigen is not yet known. Base qualities are not provided; no much larger clone lies one nucleotide away.

Flow cytometry had shown CD8+CD57+ cell expansion in the patients selected for sequencing. Every patient had a diagnosis of severe acquired aplastic anemia based on International Study of Aplastic Anemia and Agranulocytosis and Camitta criteria. At the time blood was sampled, none of the patients had received any therapy. In the study, sorted CD4+ and CD8+ blood T cells from patients with severe aplastic anemia and from healthy subjects underwent deep sequencing of TCR repertoires. Patients were enrolled in the USA under clinicaltrials.gov protocols 00001620, 01623167, 00001397, 00071045, 00081523 and 00961064. Ficoll-Paque density gradient centrifugation was used to isolate peripheral blood mononuclear cells. Before DNA extraction, CD4+ and CD8+ T cells were sorted by FACS or by magnetic beads. The CDR3, from cysteine to phenylalanine, totals 14 residues. Of the read, only the CDR3 DNA is kept; its 42 bases are in frame from base 1. Sequences SGHDT (CDR1) and YYEEEE (CDR2) are obtained from the germline V gene. At the junction V is shortened by 4 bases and J by 12 bases, with 22 bases in between.

The source is a human donor with aplastic anemia. Sample: sorted CD4+, CD8+, or CD8+CD57+ T cells (not recorded which) from PBMCs. Recombination linked TRBV5-6 to TRBJ1-2; a weak D assignment points to TRBD1 (5 bases agree). The nucleotide sequence is TGTGCCAGCAGCGTCGCAGGGACCGTCTCTGGAAACACCTTC. Translated, this gives CASSVAGTVSGNTF.